These 14 T cell receptor beta chains came from one sample sequenced in a study of blood T cell repertoires in COVID-19. The table came from immunoSEQ multiplex PCR; TCRdb's copy has only in-frame clones and leaves some out. This sample carries about 280,000 clones, 85% of them seen once, and the ten largest clones take roughly 2.6%. What was sequenced was PBMCs or T cells enriched from blood (not recorded which). These TCRs come from a woman aged 50 to 60 who had recovered from COVID-19.

The J gene is TRBJ1-4, the V gene TRBV5-1; D is undetermined. V dropped 0 bases and J dropped 0 bases, with 6 bases sitting between them. The germline CDR1 and CDR2 sequences are SGHRS and YFSETQ. The CDR3 has 15 amino acids. As DNA, the CDR3 is TGCGCCAGCAGCTTGGTTCGAGCAACTAATGAAAAACTGTTTTTT. This codes for CASSLVRATNEKLFF.

The sample holds a few counts of this clone. This chain connects TRBV5-5 to TRBJ1-6; a weak D match, TRBD1 (5 bases). Germline CDR1 reads SGHKS; CDR2 reads YYEKEE (reference sequence). The CDR3 sequence is 17 residues long. V was cut by 1 base and J by 9 bases, with 20 bases left in between. The chain's CDR3 is CASSLLWVGDYPSPLHF. In DNA, the CDR3 is TGTGCCAGCAGCTTGTTGTGGGTAGGGGACTACCCTTCACCCCTCCACTTT. Drawing the rest from reference TRBV5-5 and TRBJ1-6, the complete variable domain is DAGVTQSPTHLIKTRGQQVTLRCSPISGHKSVSWYQQVLGQGPQFIFQYYEKEERGRGNFPDRFSARQFPNYSSELNVNALLLGDSALYLCASSLLWVGDYPSPLHFGNGTRLTVT.

V gene TRBV9 combines with J gene TRBJ2-1; TRBD2 agrees at 8 bases. J gave up 2 bases and V 3 bases, and 7 bases lay outside the gene matches. Germline CDR1 is SGDLS and CDR2 is YYNGEE. The CDR3 contains 16 residues. CDR3 protein: CASSARLALTYNEQFF. DNA for the CDR3: TGTGCCAGCAGCGCGAGACTAGCGCTAACCTACAATGAGCAGTTCTTC.

The V gene is TRBV29-1, the J gene TRBJ1-1; possible D gene TRBD1, 5 bases. V lost 4 bases and J lost 0, with 15 bases in between. Germline V gene sequence: CDR1 SQVTM, CDR2 ANQGSEA. CDR3 size: 15 residues. DNA of the CDR3: TGCAGCGTTGTTGGGATACGGGGGGTGAACACTGAAGCTTTCTTT. Its translation is CSVVGIRGVNTEAFF.

The chain employs TRBV19 and TRBJ2-2; 8 nucleotides line up with TRBD1. The CDR3 sequence is 15 residues long. V lost 5 bases and J lost 3; bases outside the gene matches: 5. CDR1 and CDR2 from the germline V gene are LNHDA and SQIVND (reference sequence). In DNA form, the CDR3 reads TGTGCCAGTAGTGTTCAGGGGGCGGACACCGGGGAGCTGTTTTTT. It specifies CASSVQGADTGELFF.

The chain couples TRBV28 to TRBJ1-5; TRBD1 agrees at 9 bases. J lost 0 bases, V lost 5 bases, and 14 bases had no gene match. CDR3 length: 19 residues. The V gene's germline CDR1 is MDHEN and CDR2 SYDVKM. The CDR3 protein is CASSRGRGTGLDSNQPQHF. CDR3 bases: TGTGCCAGCAGTCGGGGTAGAGGGACAGGGCTCGATAGCAATCAGCCCCAGCATTTT.

This chain uses TRBV3-1 (or the pseudogene TRBV3-2) with TRBJ2-3; 7 positions match TRBD2. Trimming cost V 4 bases and J 4 bases; bases outside gene matches: 8. The CDR3 has 15 amino acids. Germline values: CDR1 LGHDT, CDR2 YNNKEL (reference sequence). CDR3 loop: CASSRTSDGSDTQYF. CDR3 coding DNA: TGTGCCAGCAGCCGTACTAGCGATGGGTCAGATACGCAGTATTTT.

The rearrangement uses TRBV11-2 and TRBJ1-1; TRBD1 might be the D (6 bases). Trimming took 2 bases from V and 1 from J, leaving 17 bases between them. This CDR3 is built from 17 residues. CDR1 and CDR2 from the germline V gene are SGHAT and FQNNGV. The CDR3 loop is CASSLWGRQAGNTEAFF. CDR3 nucleotides: TGTGCCAGCAGCTTATGGGGAAGACAGGCAGGGAACACTGAAGCTTTCTTT.

This clone was recorded a few times. The rearrangement links TRBV5-5 to TRBJ2-2; 14 positions match TRBD2. The germline CDR1 and CDR2 sequences are SGHKS and YYEKEE (reference sequence). Trimming took 0 bases from V and 7 from J; bases not matched to a gene: 5. This CDR3 spans 17 amino acids. The CDR3 here is CASSLEGLAGVDGELFF. The CDR3 nucleotides are TGTGCCAGCAGCTTGGAGGGACTAGCGGGAGTCGACGGGGAGCTGTTTTTT.

The chain employs TRBV6-5 and TRBJ1-6, with 8 bases that match TRBD1. V lost 5 bases and J lost 9; bases outside the gene matches: 6. The germline CDR1 and CDR2 sequences are MNHEY and SVGAGI. This CDR3 comprises 14 residues. CDR3 in amino acids: CASSRQGYGSPLHF. CDR3 nucleotides: TGTGCCAGCAGTCGACAGGGGTACGGTTCACCCCTCCACTTT.

The chain employs TRBV19 and TRBJ2-5; no reliable D call. The CDR3 is 14 residues long. V lost 2 bases and J lost 5, with 12 bases in between. Germline-derived CDR1 and CDR2 are LNHDA and SQIVND (reference sequence). CDR3 sequence: CASSIQAFTETQYF. The DNA of the CDR3 is TGTGCCAGTAGTATACAGGCCTTCACGGAGACCCAGTACTTC.

J is TRBJ2-1 and V is TRBV30; the match to TRBD2 covers 13 bases. The V gene end was trimmed by 3 bases and the J gene end by 7 bases; junction bases not matched to a gene: 6. The CDR3 has 15 amino acids. Looked up from germline, CDR1 is GTSNPN and CDR2 is SVGIG (reference sequence). The CDR3 here is CAWSQGLAGVNEQFF. Here the CDR3 DNA reads TGTGCCTGGAGCCAAGGACTAGCGGGAGTAAATGAGCAGTTCTTC.

The rearrangement links TRBV6-5 to TRBJ1-1, with 10 positions matching TRBD1. After removal of 8 bases from V and 4 bases from J, the junction contained 4 bases not matched to a gene. The CDR3 contains 13 residues. Germline assignment: CDR1 MNHEY and CDR2 SVGAGI. The CDR3 bases are TGTGCCAGCGGACAGGGGGAAGTCACTGAAGCTTTCTTT. Its translation: CASGQGEVTEAFF.

The rearrangement links TRBV29-1 to TRBJ2-7; tentatively, D is TRBD2 (5 bases). V lost 4 bases, J lost 3 bases, and 19 bases lay in between. Germline CDR1 reads SQVTM; CDR2 reads ANQGSEA. This CDR3 is built from 15 residues. The CDR3: CSVVWLTAGDYEQYF. CDR3 nucleotide sequence: TGCAGCGTTGTTTGGCTAACGGCGGGCGACTACGAGCAGTACTTC.